Shown below are 30 T cell receptor beta chains from a single sample sequenced in a study of blood T cells in healthy people across ages. The second PCR ran about 6 to 11 cycles with a sample-barcoded 5' primer and J-beta primers. TCRdb re-called the 5' RACE reads through MiXCR, storing one row per CDR3 protein. This repertoire shows some 1.4 million distinct CDR3 sequences, roughly 45% found once; its top ten account for approximately 7.9%. The sequencing sample was made of blood. The origin of the receptors is a woman younger than 35 in good health.

This chain joins TRBV7-3 and TRBJ2-2; D is unresolved. Germline V CDR1 and CDR2: SGHTA, FQGTGA. V was trimmed by 5 bases and J by 7 bases, leaving 11 bases between them. This CDR3 spans 13 amino acids. The CDR3 sequence: CASSKSAGGELFF. The CDR3 DNA sequence: TGTGCCAGCAGCAAATCCGCTGGCGGGGAGCTGTTTTTT.

The chain couples TRBV6-1 to TRBJ2-1; TRBD1 matches at 9 bases. Germline V gives CDR1 MNHNS, CDR2 SASEGT. Trimming took 7 bases from V and 2 from J; bases not matched to a gene: 6. This CDR3 has 15 amino acids. The CDR3 spells CASILDRGAYNEQFF. The CDR3 DNA reads as TGTGCCAGCATTCTGGACAGGGGCGCCTACAATGAGCAGTTCTTC.

The DNA of the CDR3 is TGTGCCAGCAGCGGAGGAGACGGCTACCAAGAGACCCAGTACTTC. It specifies CASSGGDGYQETQYF. The rearrangement links TRBV9 to TRBJ2-5; D remains ambiguous. Trimming removed 3 bases from V and 0 bases from J, with 12 bases in between. This CDR3 contains 15 residues. Germline V CDR1 and CDR2: SGDLS, YYNGEE.

This clonotype has more than one count but fewer than ten. The gene calls are TRBV20-1 and TRBJ1-4; TRBD1 might be the D (5 bases). The V gene lost 1 base and the J gene lost 4 bases, with 10 bases spanning the gap. Germline assignment: CDR1 DFQATT and CDR2 SNEGSKA (reference sequence). CDR3 length: 14 residues. The CDR3 protein is CSARGGGGNEKLFF. CDR3 sequence (DNA): TGCAGTGCTAGAGGTGGGGGTGGTAATGAAAAACTGTTTTTT.

This clonotype came up a few times. The chain recombines TRBV18 with TRBJ2-1; D might be TRBD2 (6 bases). CDR1 is KGHSH and CDR2 is LQKENI in the germline V gene. V lost 1 base to trimming and J lost 0 bases, with 7 bases between them. The CDR3 is 15 residues long. The CDR3 here is CASSPLADSYNEQFF. The CDR3 coding sequence is TGTGCCAGCTCACCACTAGCGGACTCCTACAATGAGCAGTTCTTC. Full variable domain (rest looked up from reference TRBV18 and TRBJ2-1): NAGVMQNPRHLVRRRGQEARLRCSPMKGHSHVYWYRQLPEEGLKFMVYLQKENIIDESGMPKERFSAEFPKEGPSILRIQQVVRGDSAAYFCASSPLADSYNEQFFGPGTRLTVL.

As concerns this clonotype: One end of the junction does not line up with germline, which may come from a read error. V and J are TRBV7-2 and TRBJ2-7; D is undetermined. The J call may not be correct, given that the DNA end is closer to TRBJ2-5. The CDR3 sequence is 12 residues long. Germline-derived CDR1 and CDR2 are SGHTA and FQGNSA. The chain's CDR3 is CACSFGAETQYF. The CDR3 DNA follows: TGTGCCTGCAGCTTTGGAGCGGAGACCCAGTACTTC.

V gene TRBV20-1 combines with J gene TRBJ2-1, with D unresolved. The CDR3 contains 15 residues. Deletions cut 0 bases from V and 9 bases from J, with 18 bases between. Per germline, CDR1 DFQATT and CDR2 SNEGSKA (reference sequence). CDR3 nucleotide sequence: TGCAGTGCTAGAGATAACATCGCTATCGTCAGTGAGCAGTTCTTC. Translation gives CSARDNIAIVSEQFF.

A few counts support this clonotype. The chain employs TRBV28 and TRBJ2-3; D is perhaps TRBD1 or TRBD2 (5 bases each). This CDR3 has 14 amino acids. V dropped 10 bases and J dropped 1 base, with 15 bases sitting between them. Germline V gene lookup returns CDR1 MDHEN and CDR2 SYDVKM. In DNA, the CDR3 is TGTGCCACCCACCGGGTGGGGGGCACAGATACGCAGTATTTT. Translation: CATHRVGGTDTQYF. Based on the CDR3 plus reference TRBV28 and TRBJ2-3, the full variable domain is DVKVTQSSRYLVKRTGEKVFLECVQDMDHENMFWYRQDPGLGLRLIYFSYDVKMKEKGDIPEGYSVSREKKERFSLILESASTNQTSMYLCATHRVGGTDTQYFGPGTRLTVL.

V and J are TRBV2 and TRBJ2-5, with 12 nucleotides matching TRBD2. The DNA end is a closer match to TRBJ2-7, so the J assignment may be wrong. In germline, CDR1 is SNHLY, CDR2 FYNNEI. The CDR3 sequence is 13 residues long. CDR3 sequence (DNA): TGTGCCAGCACTAGCGGGGGGGTCCACGAGCAGTACTTC. Translated: CASTSGGVHEQYF.

This clonotype was recorded a few times. The chain links TRBV3-1 to TRBJ2-7; D may be TRBD1 or TRBD2 (5 bases each). The CDR3 length is 18 residues. V lost 4 bases, J lost 0 bases, and 22 bases lay in between. CDR1 is LGHDT, CDR2 YNNKEL, per germline (reference sequence). The CDR3 reads CASSPTIPTGPSSYEQYF. The CDR3, as DNA: TGTGCCAGCAGCCCCACCATACCCACGGGACCTAGCTCCTACGAGCAGTACTTC.

V is TRBV20-1 and J is TRBJ2-4, with TRBD2 matching over 9 bases. The J call may be wrong; the DNA end is better matched by TRBJ2-7. Looked up from germline, CDR1 is DFQATT and CDR2 is SNEGSKA (reference sequence). The CDR3 extends over 14 amino acids. Here the CDR3 DNA reads TGCAGTGCTAGATTAGCGGGGGTGAACTACGAGCAGTACTTC. Amino acids: CSARLAGVNYEQYF.

A few counts support this clonotype. V is TRBV30 and J is TRBJ2-7; 13 bases line up with TRBD2. In germline, CDR1 is GTSNPN, CDR2 SVGIG (reference sequence). After removal of 4 bases from V and 3 bases from J, the junction contained 9 bases not matched to a gene. This CDR3 is 16 amino acids long. The CDR3 spells CAWKTGTSGDYYEQYF. CDR3 sequence (DNA): TGTGCCTGGAAAACCGGGACTAGCGGGGATTACTACGAGCAGTACTTC. Looking up the rest from reference TRBV30 and TRBJ2-7 gives the full variable domain: SQTIHQWPATLVQPVGSPLSLECTVEGTSNPNLYWYRQAAGRGLQLLFYSVGIGQISSEVPQNLSASRPQDRQFILSSKKLLLSDSGFYLCAWKTGTSGDYYEQYFGPGTRLTVT.

This clonotype turned up a few times. The genes are TRBV6-1 and TRBJ1-2; 7 bases map to TRBD1. After removal of 4 bases from V and 5 bases from J, the junction contained 4 bases not matched to a gene. Germline-derived CDR1 and CDR2 are MNHNS and SASEGT. The length of the CDR3 is 13 residues. DNA of the CDR3: TGTGCCAGCAGTGTGCCGACAGGGTATGGCTACACCTTC. Its translation is CASSVPTGYGYTF.

The V gene is TRBV4-2, the J gene TRBJ1-1, with D possibly being TRBD1 (6 bases). The CDR3 is 15 amino acids. V was shortened by 0 bases and J by 1 base, with 9 bases between the two germline ends. The germline V gene encodes CDR1 LGHNA and CDR2 YNFKEQ. The CDR3 spells CASSQDGGQNTEAFF. The DNA of the CDR3 is TGTGCCAGCAGCCAAGATGGGGGACAGAACACTGAAGCTTTCTTT.

This clonotype came up a few times. The chain is built from TRBV9 and TRBJ2-2; 8 bases agree with TRBD2. The junction had 4 bases not matched to a gene; V was cut back by 2 bases and J by 4 bases. Germline loops: CDR1 SGDLS, CDR2 YYNGEE. The CDR3 is made up of 15 amino acids. The CDR3 here is CASSVERGSTGELFF. CDR3 bases: TGTGCCAGCAGCGTTGAGCGGGGGTCCACCGGGGAGCTGTTTTTT.

The chain is built from TRBV7-6 and TRBJ1-4, with D possibly TRBD1 on 5 matching bases. There are 16 residues in the CDR3. Germline CDR1 and CDR2: SGHVS and FNYEAQ. V was cut by 3 bases and J by 3 bases, with 14 bases left in between. CDR3 protein: CASSFSPQGANEKLFF. CDR3 nucleotide sequence: TGTGCCAGCAGCTTCTCCCCGCAGGGAGCTAATGAAAAACTGTTTTTT.

The chain has TRBV7-9 and TRBJ1-2; 7 bases map to TRBD1. Per germline, CDR1 SEHNR and CDR2 FQNEAQ (reference sequence). This CDR3 has 16 amino acids. V shed 6 bases, J shed 3 bases, and the junction held 13 bases outside the gene matches. The CDR3 sequence is CASSKIPGGVDYGYTF. The DNA of the CDR3 is TGTGCCAGCAGTAAGATCCCAGGGGGAGTCGACTATGGCTACACCTTC.

The V call is TRBV10-3, the J call TRBJ1-1, with TRBD1 as a possible D gene (5 bases). The germline CDR1 and CDR2 sequences are ENHRY and SYGVKD. V was pared by 4 bases and J by 7 bases, with 19 bases between. The length of the CDR3 is 15 residues. The DNA of the CDR3 is TGTGCCATCAGTGGGGCGGGCAGGGCGATTAATGAAGCTTTCTTT. This sequence encodes CAISGAGRAINEAFF.

This chain connects TRBV7-2 to TRBJ2-3; no clear D. V shed 5 bases and J shed 5 bases, with 14 bases lying between them. This CDR3 contains 14 residues. Per germline, CDR1 SGHTA and CDR2 FQGNSA. The CDR3 protein is CTSSPQRSGDTQYF. CDR3 coding DNA: TGTACCAGCAGCCCCCAAAGGTCGGGAGATACGCAGTATTTT.

This clonotype was counted a few times. The J gene is TRBJ1-1, the V gene TRBV20-1; D is possibly TRBD1 (6 bases). This CDR3 spans 14 amino acids. Between the trimmed V and J ends, which lost 3 bases and 4 bases, there was a span of 15 bases. Germline V gene lookup returns CDR1 DFQATT and CDR2 SNEGSKA (reference sequence). In nucleotides, the CDR3 is TGCAGTGCTAGTGAGACAGGCATCGGCACTGAAGCTTTCTTT. Its translation is CSASETGIGTEAFF.

The CDR3 coding sequence is TGTGCCAGCAGTAATCCGGGACAGACAACCCACGAGCAGTATTTT. Translating gives CASSNPGQTTHEQYF. The chain employs TRBV6-6 and TRBJ2-3; 7 bases fit TRBD1. This CDR3 comprises 15 residues. CDR1 and CDR2 from the germline V gene are MNHNY and SVGAGI (reference sequence). Trimming removed 5 bases from V and 11 bases from J; junction bases left unmatched: 16.

CDR3 bases: TGTGCCAGCTTAAAGGATGAGCAGTTCTTC. It is translated as CASLKDEQFF. This chain links TRBV21-1 with TRBJ2-1. TRBV21-1 is tagged as a pseudogene. The CDR3 is made up of 10 amino acids.

This clonotype showed up many times. The gene calls are TRBV29-1 and TRBJ2-1, with 11 bases aligning to TRBD1. This CDR3 spans 14 amino acids. The germline V gene has CDR1 SQVTM and CDR2 ANQGSEA. V gave up 3 bases and J gave up 6 bases; unmatched junction bases: 4. The CDR3 DNA reads TGCAGCGTTGACGGGACAGGGGGTGGCAATGAGCAGTTCTTC. Translated: CSVDGTGGGNEQFF.

V is TRBV27 and J is TRBJ2-7; the match to TRBD2 covers 7 bases. The CDR3 is 17 residues long. Germline values: CDR1 MNHEY, CDR2 SMNVEV (reference sequence). V was pared by 0 bases and J by 0 bases, with 8 bases of the junction left unmatched. CDR3 DNA sequence: TGTGCCAGCAGTTTATCTTCTAGCGGTTCTAGCTCCTACGAGCAGTACTTC. Translating it yields CASSLSSSGSSSYEQYF.

The chain employs TRBV12-3 or TRBV12-4 and TRBJ1-1; D unresolved. V lost 5 bases, J lost 11 bases, and 9 bases lay in between. The CDR3 length is 10 residues. Here the CDR3 DNA reads TGTGCCAGCAGTCAATCCCGGGCTTTCTTT. It yields the protein CASSQSRAFF.

A few counts support this clonotype. This chain uses TRBV27 with TRBJ2-7; no reliable D call. Trimming cost V 6 bases and J 0 bases, with 6 bases left between them. Germline assignment: CDR1 MNHEY and CDR2 SMNVEV (reference sequence). CDR3 length: 12 amino acids. The CDR3, as DNA: TGTGCCAGCAGGGTGAGCTCCTACGAGCAGTACTTC. Its translation is CASRVSSYEQYF.

CDR3 DNA: TGTGCCAGCAGCGTAGAGTCAGCGGTGGTGACTGAAGCTTTCTTT. Its translation is CASSVESAVVTEAFF. This sequence joins TRBV9 and TRBJ1-1; D gene ambiguous. Germline V gene lookup returns CDR1 SGDLS and CDR2 YYNGEE. The CDR3 length is 15 residues. Trimming took off 0 bases at V and 5 bases at J, with 14 bases between the two ends.

The chain employs TRBV30 and TRBJ2-7; 14 positions match TRBD2. With 2 bases clipped from V and 4 bases from J, the junction kept 10 bases outside the gene matches. Germline V gene data show CDR1 as GTSNPN and CDR2 as SVGIG (reference sequence). The length of the CDR3 is 17 residues. The CDR3 nucleotides are TGTGCCTGGAGTATTAGCCGGACTAGCGGGAGGTCATACGAGCAGTACTTC. As protein: CAWSISRTSGRSYEQYF.

This clonotype was seen only a few times. The chain uses TRBV27 and TRBJ2-7; 10 nucleotides line up with TRBD1. Trimming cost V 7 bases and J 2 bases; bases outside gene matches: 11. Germline CDR1 MNHEY, CDR2 SMNVEV (reference sequence). The CDR3 consists of 16 residues. The CDR3 sequence: CASTPLWGQGTYEQYF. For the CDR3, the DNA is TGTGCCAGCACGCCCCTATGGGGACAGGGGACCTACGAGCAGTACTTC.

The CDR3 is CAFGGDNQPQHF. The CDR3 bases are TGTGCCTTCGGGGGGGACAATCAGCCCCAGCATTTT. V is TRBV6-2 or TRBV6-3 and J is TRBJ1-5, with a possible D match to TRBD1 (5 bases). Germline loops: CDR1 MNHEY, CDR2 SVGEGT. With 11 bases removed from V and 3 bases from J, the gap between germline ends came to 11 bases. The CDR3 is 12 residues long.